One TCR beta chain is described in this entry. Its antigen is undetermined. These data are taken from a study of vaccination effects on CD4 cells after COVID-19. Only in-frame clones appear in the TCRdb table, and some are missing; sequencing was by immunoSEQ multiplex PCR. Among some 22,000 clones listed, over 60% were seen once. ViraFEST expansion of antigen-specific CD4+ T cells with viral peptide pools preceded sequencing. The culture ran for roughly ten days before CD4+ T cells were isolated. Having tested negative for nucleocapsid antibodies, the vaccine recipients showed no prior SARS-CoV-2 infection. Germline assignment: CDR1 SGHVS and CDR2 FQNEAQ. CDR3 size: 18 residues. Trimming cost V 3 bases and J 2 bases; bases outside gene matches: 9.

The chain has TRBV7-8 and TRBJ2-7; 14 nucleotides line up with TRBD2. The origin of this receptor is a human donor who received a COVID-19 vaccine. Sequenced material: CD4+ T cells from PBMCs cultured with HCoV-NL63 spike peptides, taken before COVID-19 vaccination. In DNA form, the CDR3 reads TGTGCCAGCAGCTTCGGGACAGGGGGACTAGCGGGAGCCTACGAGCAGTACTTC. This encodes CASSFGTGGLAGAYEQYF.